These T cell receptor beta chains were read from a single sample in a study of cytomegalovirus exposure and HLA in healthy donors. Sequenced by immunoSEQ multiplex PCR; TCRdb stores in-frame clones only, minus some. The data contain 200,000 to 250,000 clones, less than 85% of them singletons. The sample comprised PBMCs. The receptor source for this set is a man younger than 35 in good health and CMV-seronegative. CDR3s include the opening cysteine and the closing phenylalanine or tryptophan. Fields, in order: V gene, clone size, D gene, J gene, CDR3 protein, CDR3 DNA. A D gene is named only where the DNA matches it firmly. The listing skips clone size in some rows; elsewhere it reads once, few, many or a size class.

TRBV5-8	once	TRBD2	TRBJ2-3	CASSWDGSGRINRDTQYF	TGTGCCAGCAGCTGGGATGGTAGCGGGAGGATTAATAGGGATACGCAGTATTTT
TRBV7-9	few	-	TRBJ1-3	CASMAGENSGNTIYF	TGTGCCAGTATGGCAGGGGAAAACTCTGGAAACACCATATATTTT
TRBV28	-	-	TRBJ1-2	CASSLGGNVGYYGYTF	TGTGCCAGCAGTTTGGGAGGAAATGTGGGATACTATGGCTACACCTTC
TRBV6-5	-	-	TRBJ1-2	CASSETGYGYTF	TGTGCCAGCAGTGAAACCGGGTATGGCTACACCTTC
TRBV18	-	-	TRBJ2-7	CASSSTAYSYEQYF	TGTGCCAGCTCATCAACAGCCTACTCCTACGAGCAGTACTTC
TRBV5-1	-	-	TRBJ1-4	CASSLARQGPGTNEKLFF	TGCGCCAGCAGCTTGGCCCGGCAGGGGCCGGGCACTAATGAAAAACTGTTTTTT
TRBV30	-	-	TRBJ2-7	CAWSGGLEKPQYF	TGTGCCTGGAGTGGAGGACTGGAGAAACCCCAGTACTTC
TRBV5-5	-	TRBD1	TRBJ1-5	CASSVGQGNQPQHF	TGTGCCAGCAGCGTGGGACAGGGCAATCAGCCCCAGCATTTT
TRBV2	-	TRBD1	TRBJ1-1	CASSVPPGQGNTEAFF	TGTGCCAGCAGTGTCCCCCCAGGACAGGGGAACACTGAAGCTTTCTTT
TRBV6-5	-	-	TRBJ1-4	CASSRPGPAEKLFF	TGTGCCAGCAGCCGCCCTGGGCCGGCTGAAAAACTGTTTTTT
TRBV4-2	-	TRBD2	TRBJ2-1	CASSQDSGAEFNEQFF	TGTGCCAGCAGCCAAGATAGCGGGGCGGAGTTCAATGAGCAGTTCTTC
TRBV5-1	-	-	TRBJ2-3	CASSSIGSRGPTDTQYF	TGCGCCAGCAGCTCGATAGGGTCAAGGGGTCCCACAGATACGCAGTATTTT
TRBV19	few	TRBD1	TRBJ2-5	CASTPQGAGETQYF	TGTGCCAGTACTCCTCAGGGGGCTGGGGAGACCCAGTACTTC
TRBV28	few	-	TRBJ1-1	CASSPLANSRNTEAFF	TGTGCCAGCAGCCCCCTCGCAAACAGTCGGAACACTGAAGCTTTCTTT
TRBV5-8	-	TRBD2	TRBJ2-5	CASSLAMVAGVQETQYF	TGTGCCAGCAGCTTGGCCATGGTAGCGGGTGTACAAGAGACCCAGTACTTC
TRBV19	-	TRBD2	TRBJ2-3	CASSAHSGSGTDTQYF	TGTGCCAGTAGTGCACATAGCGGGAGTGGCACAGATACGCAGTATTTT
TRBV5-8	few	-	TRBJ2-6	CAVHLGANVLTF	TGTGCCGTACATCTTGGGGCCAACGTCCTGACTTTC
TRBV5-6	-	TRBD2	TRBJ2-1	CASSLGAGGSYNEQFF	TGTGCCAGCAGCTTAGGAGCGGGAGGGTCCTACAATGAGCAGTTCTTC
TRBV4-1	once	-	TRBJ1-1	CASRRSTPSGQTNTEAFF	-
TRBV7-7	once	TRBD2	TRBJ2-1	CASSLGEREIYEQFF	TGTGCTAGCAGCTTAGGGGAGCGGGAAATCTATGAGCAGTTCTTC
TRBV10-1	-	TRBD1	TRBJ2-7	CASSQGHDPTAGGAYEQYF	TGCGCCAGCAGTCAAGGACACGACCCGACGGCAGGGGGAGCCTACGAGCAGTACTTC
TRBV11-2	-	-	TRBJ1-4	CASSNQGGVSEKLFF	TGTGCCAGCAGCAACCAGGGAGGGGTCAGCGAAAAACTGTTTTTT
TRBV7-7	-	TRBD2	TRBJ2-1	CASSVTSGRSRNEQFF	TGTGCTAGCAGCGTTACTAGCGGGAGGAGTAGGAATGAGCAGTTCTTC
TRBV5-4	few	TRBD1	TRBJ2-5	CASSLGAGGGETQYF	TGTGCCAGCAGCTTGGGAGCAGGGGGCGGGGAGACCCAGTACTTC
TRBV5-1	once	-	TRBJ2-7	CASSSQGSEQYF	TGCGCCAGCAGCTCCCAGGGGTCCGAGCAGTACTTC
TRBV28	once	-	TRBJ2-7	CASSSHMSRGPSYEQYF	TGTGCCAGCAGTTCTCACATGTCCAGGGGACCCTCCTACGAGCAGTACTTC
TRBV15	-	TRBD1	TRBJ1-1	CATSRGPLTGRGTEAFF	TGTGCCACCAGCAGGGGTCCTTTGACAGGGCGAGGCACTGAAGCTTTCTTT
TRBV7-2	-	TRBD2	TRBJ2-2	CASSPRTSGTNTGELFF	TGTGCCAGCAGCCCACGGACTAGCGGGACGAACACCGGGGAGCTGTTTTTT
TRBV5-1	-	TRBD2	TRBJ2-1	CASSVSGTSGYNEQFF	TGCGCCAGCAGCGTCTCCGGGACTAGCGGCTACAATGAGCAGTTCTTC
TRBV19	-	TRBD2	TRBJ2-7	CASSMTSGYSYEQYF	TGTGCCAGTAGTATGACTAGCGGTTACTCCTACGAGCAGTACTTC
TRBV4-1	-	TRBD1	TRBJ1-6	CASSPPGQGIYNSPLHF	TGCGCCAGCAGCCCCCCGGGACAGGGCATTTATAATTCACCCCTCCACTTT
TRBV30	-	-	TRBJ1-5	CAWSDYGGVQPQHF	TGTGCCTGGAGTGACTACGGGGGTGTTCAGCCCCAGCATTTT
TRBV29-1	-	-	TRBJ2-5	CSVEEGAPQETQYF	TGCAGCGTTGAAGAGGGGGCGCCACAAGAGACCCAGTACTTC
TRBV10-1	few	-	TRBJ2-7	CASSPGFSSYEQYF	TGCGCCAGCAGTCCGGGTTTTTCCTCCTACGAGCAGTACTTC
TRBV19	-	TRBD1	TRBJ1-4	CASSIARQGAATNEKLFF	TGTGCCAGTAGTATAGCGCGACAGGGGGCTGCAACTAATGAAAAACTGTTTTTT
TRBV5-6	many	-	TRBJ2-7	CASSLRGEQYF	TGTGCCAGCAGTCTACGGGGCGAGCAGTACTTC
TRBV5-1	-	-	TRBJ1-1	CASRRGEGRGTEAFF	TGCGCCAGCAGACGAGGTGAGGGGCGGGGCACTGAAGCTTTCTTT
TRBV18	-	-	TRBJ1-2	CASSPMGSSREGYTF	TGTGCCAGCTCACCTATGGGCTCCTCCCGGGAGGGCTACACCTTC
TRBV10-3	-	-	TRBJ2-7	CAISGHTSSYEQYF	TGTGCCATCAGTGGCCACACTAGCTCCTACGAGCAGTACTTC
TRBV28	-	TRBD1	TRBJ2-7	CASSPLNRGRSYEQYF	TGTGCCAGCAGCCCATTAAACAGGGGAAGGTCCTACGAGCAGTACTTC
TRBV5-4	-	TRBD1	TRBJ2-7	CASRRQGSDEQYF	TGTGCCAGCAGACGACAGGGCTCGGACGAGCAGTACTTC
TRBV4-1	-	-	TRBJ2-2	CASSHVGGTGELFF	TGCGCCAGCAGCCACGTAGGGGGCACCGGGGAGCTGTTTTTT
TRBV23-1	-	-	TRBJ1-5	CASSQPKKDSLRYSNQPQHF	TGCGCCAGCAGTCAACCGAAAAAGGACAGTCTACGATATAGCAATCAGCCCCAGCATTTT
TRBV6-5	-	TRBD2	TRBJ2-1	CASSGSPSYNEQFF	TGTGCCAGTAGCGGGTCGCCCTCCTACAATGAGCAGTTCTTC
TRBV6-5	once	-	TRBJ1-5	CASSLQGAGNQPQHF	TGTGCCAGCAGTTTACAGGGTGCGGGTAATCAGCCCCAGCATTTT
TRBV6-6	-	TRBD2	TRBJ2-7	CASSYGPSGSGYEQYF	TGTGCCAGCAGTTACGGCCCTAGCGGGAGTGGATACGAGCAGTACTTC
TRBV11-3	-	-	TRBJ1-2	CASDYRVIVLRQHYGYTF	TGTGCCAGCGACTATCGGGTGATTGTATTAAGGCAGCACTATGGCTACACCTTC
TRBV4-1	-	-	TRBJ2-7	CASSRSLGEVEQYF	TGCGCCAGCAGCCGCAGCCTTGGGGAGGTCGAGCAGTACTTC
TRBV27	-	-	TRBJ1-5	CASRDSFSNQPQHF	TGTGCCAGCAGGGACAGTTTTAGCAATCAGCCCCAGCATTTT
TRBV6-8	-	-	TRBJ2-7	CAPSGVPYEQYF	TGTGCCCCCTCAGGGGTCCCCTACGAGCAGTACTTC
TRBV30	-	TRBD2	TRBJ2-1	CAWTAGVSEQFF	TGTGCCTGGACTGCGGGAGTCAGTGAGCAGTTCTTC
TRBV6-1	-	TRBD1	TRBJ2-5	CASSEPGQGKETQYF	TGTGCCAGCAGTGAACCGGGACAGGGGAAAGAGACCCAGTACTTC
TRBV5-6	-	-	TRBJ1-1	CASSPNTGWGNTEAFF	TGTGCCAGCAGCCCCAATACAGGGTGGGGGAACACTGAAGCTTTCTTT
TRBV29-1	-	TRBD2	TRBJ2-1	CSVLSGRNVGEQFF	TGCAGCGTTCTTAGCGGGAGGAACGTGGGAGAGCAGTTCTTC
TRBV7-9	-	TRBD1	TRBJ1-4	CASRDQDRRLEKLFF	TGTGCCAGCAGAGACCAGGACAGGCGTCTAGAAAAACTGTTTTTT
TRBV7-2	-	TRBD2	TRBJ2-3	CASSLVGLAGDSGTDTQYF	TGTGCCAGCAGCTTAGTAGGACTAGCGGGAGATAGCGGGACAGATACGCAGTATTTT
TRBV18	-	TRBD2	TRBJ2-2	CASSGDYQNTGELFF	TGTGCCAGCTCAGGGGACTATCAAAACACCGGGGAGCTGTTTTTT
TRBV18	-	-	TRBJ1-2	CASSPFGGGEGSNYGYTF	TGTGCCAGCTCCCCCTTCGGTGGAGGGGAGGGTTCGAACTATGGCTACACCTTC
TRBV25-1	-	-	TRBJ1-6	CASSDFWGGSPLHF	TGTGCCAGCAGTGATTTTTGGGGGGGATCACCCCTCCACTTT
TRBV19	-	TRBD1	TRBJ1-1	CASSIQGANTEAFF	TGTGCCAGTAGTATTCAGGGGGCAAACACTGAAGCTTTCTTT